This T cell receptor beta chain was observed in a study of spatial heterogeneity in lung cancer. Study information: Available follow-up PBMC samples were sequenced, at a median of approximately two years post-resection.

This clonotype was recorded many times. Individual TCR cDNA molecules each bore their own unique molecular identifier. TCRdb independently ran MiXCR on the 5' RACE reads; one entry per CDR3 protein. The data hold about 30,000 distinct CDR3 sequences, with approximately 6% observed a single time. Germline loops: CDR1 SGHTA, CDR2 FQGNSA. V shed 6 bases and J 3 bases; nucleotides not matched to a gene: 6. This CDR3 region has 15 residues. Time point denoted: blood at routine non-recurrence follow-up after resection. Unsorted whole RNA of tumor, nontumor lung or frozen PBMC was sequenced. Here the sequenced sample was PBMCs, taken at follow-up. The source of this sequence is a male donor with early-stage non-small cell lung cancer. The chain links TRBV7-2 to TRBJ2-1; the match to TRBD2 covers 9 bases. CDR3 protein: CASREVSGGYNEQFF. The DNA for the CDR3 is TGTGCCAGCAGGGAAGTTAGCGGGGGCTACAATGAGCAGTTCTTC.